The 22 T cell receptor beta chains below come from one sample, sequenced in a study of T cells in Graves' hyperthyroidism and ophthalmopathy. Authors of the study amplified TCR beta CDR3 regions from RNA transcripts. HTBI primers were used for first-round RT-PCR of the TCR CDR3. TCRdb independently ran MiXCR on the multiplex PCR reads; one entry per CDR3 protein. The sample lists about 840,000 distinct CDR3 sequences; over 35% were seen once. Sequenced sample: blood. Receptor source: a man aged 18 to 30 with Graves' hyperthyroidism.

In this sample, this clonotype turned up a few times. This chain connects TRBV9 to TRBJ2-7; 10 bases fit TRBD1. The J segment lost 4 bases and the V segment lost 3 bases, leaving 4 bases of the junction unmatched. Germline V lookup: CDR1 SGDLS, CDR2 YYNGEE. The CDR3 runs to 14 residues. CDR3 nucleotide sequence: TGTGCCAGCAGCGCCGGGACAGGGGATTACGAGCAGTACTTC. It yields the protein CASSAGTGDYEQYF.

This clonotype has a handful of counts. The V gene is TRBV5-1, the J gene TRBJ1-1, with D unclear. This CDR3 has 15 residues. Germline loops: CDR1 SGHRS, CDR2 YFSETQ. Trimming left V 3 bases short and J 0 bases short, with 12 bases between. Here the CDR3 DNA reads TGCGCCAGCAGCTGGGAGACGTACATGAACACTGAAGCTTTCTTT. Its protein product is CASSWETYMNTEAFF.

This clonotype was seen ten or more times. The chain combines TRBV29-1 with TRBJ1-2; 7 bases agree with TRBD1. The length of the CDR3 is 13 residues. Looked up from germline, CDR1 is SQVTM and CDR2 is ANQGSEA. Unmatched junction bases numbered 7, after V lost 5 bases and J lost 4 bases. The DNA for the CDR3 is TGCAGCGTTTCGACAGGGTTGAGCTATGGCTACACCTTC. The encoded protein is CSVSTGLSYGYTF.

This clonotype was seen ten or more times. The chain couples TRBV10-3 to TRBJ2-7; TRBD1 matches 8 bases. The germline V gene encodes CDR1 ENHRY and CDR2 SYGVKD. Unmatched junction bases numbered 7, after V lost 6 bases and J lost 3 bases. CDR3 length: 14 residues. CDR3 protein: CAISSRDRHYEQYF. Written as DNA, the CDR3 is TGTGCCATCAGCTCTAGGGACAGGCACTACGAGCAGTACTTC.

A few counts support this clonotype. The J gene is TRBJ1-1, the V gene TRBV12-3 or TRBV12-4, with 12 bases identical to TRBD1. The CDR3 is 14 amino acids. V trimming: 5 bases; J trimming: 10 bases; junction bases outside the gene matches: 8. CDR3: CASSETGTGGRAFF. Written as DNA, the CDR3 is TGTGCCAGCAGTGAGACCGGGACAGGGGGCAGAGCTTTCTTT.

This sequence joins TRBV29-1 and TRBJ1-6; 9 bases are a match to TRBD1. The ends lost 4 bases at V and 8 bases at J; junction bases unmatched: 9. The CDR3 sequence is 15 residues long. In germline, CDR1 is SQVTM, CDR2 ANQGSEA. The CDR3 DNA reads TGCAGCGTTGCCGGGACAGGGCTAGGGGATTCACCCCTCCACTTT. Its translation is CSVAGTGLGDSPLHF.

Comment on this clonotype: The junction does not match germline at one end; this may be a read error. The chain recombines TRBV2 with TRBJ2-7; D may be TRBD1 or TRBD2 (6 bases each). This CDR3 comprises 13 residues. Germline CDR1 SNHLY, CDR2 FYNNEI. CDR3 protein: CASNPRGDTQGHF. CDR3 in DNA: TGTGCCAGCAACCCCCGCGGGGACACCCAGGGGCACTTC.

The chain combines TRBV10-3 with TRBJ1-5; D gene ambiguous. The CDR3 is 14 residues long. Deletions cut 0 bases from V and 7 bases from J, with 10 bases between. Germline values: CDR1 ENHRY, CDR2 SYGVKD. The CDR3 loop is CAISESMTGQPQHF. Here the CDR3 DNA reads TGTGCCATCAGTGAGTCGATGACTGGACAGCCCCAGCATTTT.

The chain employs TRBV19 and TRBJ2-7, with D perhaps matching TRBD2 (5 bases). The CDR3 contains 13 residues. CDR1 LNHDA and CDR2 SQIVND come from the germline V gene (reference sequence). V was cut by 8 bases and J by 2 bases, with 13 bases left in between. CDR3 in amino acids: CASAPGTAYEQYF. CDR3 coding DNA: TGTGCCAGTGCCCCGGGAACCGCCTACGAGCAGTACTTC.

In this sample, this clonotype turned up many times. This chain uses TRBV29-1 with TRBJ2-5, with D perhaps matching TRBD1 (8 bases). CDR1 and CDR2 from the germline V gene are SQVTM and ANQGSEA. The CDR3 spans 13 residues. V was shortened by 6 bases and J by 4 bases, with 15 bases between the two germline ends. CDR3 DNA sequence: TGCAGCGTGGCGGACAGGGAGGGAGAGACCCAGTACTTC. Its protein product is CSVADREGETQYF.

This clonotype was found many times. This chain links TRBV5-1 with TRBJ1-6; D uncertain. V lost 0 bases to trimming and J lost 0 bases, with 16 bases between them. Germline V CDR1 and CDR2: SGHRS, YFSETQ. The CDR3 loop spans 19 amino acids. Here the CDR3 DNA reads TGCGCCAGCAGCTTGGGTCTTCCGGGAGCTAGCTCCTATAATTCACCCCTCCACTTT. Its protein product is CASSLGLPGASSYNSPLHF.

The count of this clonotype is one. The gene calls are TRBV10-3 and TRBJ1-1, with D tentatively TRBD1 (5 bases). This CDR3 is built from 16 residues. Germline CDR1 reads ENHRY; CDR2 reads SYGVKD. Trimming took off 10 bases at V and 1 base at J, with 22 bases between the two ends. In nucleotides, the CDR3 is TGTGCCAGCAGCCCCCTTTACAGGTCTACGAACACTGAAGCTTTCTTT. This translates into CASSPLYRSTNTEAFF.

The sample holds a few counts of this clonotype. DNA of the CDR3: TGTGCCAGCAGCACCCCGGACAGATCGGGGCAGTACTTC. It specifies CASSTPDRSGQYF. The chain carries TRBV11-2 and TRBJ2-7, with D possibly being TRBD1 (6 bases). Per the germline V gene, CDR1 is SGHAT and CDR2 is FQNNGV. CDR3 length: 13 amino acids. V gave up 5 bases and J gave up 9 bases, with 17 bases separating them. The full variable domain, rest sourced from reference TRBV11-2 and TRBJ2-7, is EAGVAQSPRYKIIEKRQSVAFWCNPISGHATLYWYQQILGQGPKLLIQFQNNGVVDDSQLPKDRFSAERLKGVDSTLKIQPAKLEDSAVYLCASSTPDRSGQYFGPGTRLTVT.

This chain joins TRBV20-1 and TRBJ2-7; D is perhaps TRBD2 (5 bases). The CDR3 is 13 residues long. V lost 8 bases to trimming and J lost 0 bases, with 14 bases between them. Germline V gene lookup returns CDR1 DFQATT and CDR2 SNEGSKA (reference sequence). The CDR3 sequence is CSTLTRASYEQYF. Written as DNA, the CDR3 is TGCAGTACCTTAACGAGGGCCTCCTACGAGCAGTACTTC.

Concerning this clonotype: A read error may explain this, as a much larger clone is one base away. The rearrangement joins TRBV2 to TRBJ1-2; D is perhaps TRBD1 (5 bases). The germline V gene encodes CDR1 SNHLY and CDR2 FYNNEI. This CDR3 has 13 amino acids. The CDR3 coding sequence is TGTGCCAGCAGCGGGGGAGGGCGGATTGGCTACGCCTTC. Translating it yields CASSGGGRIGYAF.

The V gene is TRBV20-1, the J gene TRBJ1-6; D possibly corresponds to TRBD1 (5 bases). The CDR3 extends over 15 amino acids. Germline CDR1 DFQATT, CDR2 SNEGSKA (reference sequence). V lost 6 bases and J 3 bases, leaving 15 bases between the germline ends. The CDR3 spells CSAPGVRDYNSPLHF. The CDR3 nucleotides read TGCAGTGCACCGGGGGTCCGCGACTATAATTCACCCCTCCACTTT.

This clonotype was recorded many times. The chain has TRBV19 and TRBJ1-2, with D possibly TRBD1 on 5 matching bases. CDR3 length equals 8 residues. Germline V gene sequence: CDR1 LNHDA, CDR2 SQIVND (reference sequence). CDR3 in amino acids: CTKGGYTF. The CDR3 DNA follows: TGTACTAAGGGGGGCTACACCTTC. Variable domain in full (rest from reference TRBV19 and TRBJ1-2): DGGITQSPKYLFRKEGQNVTLSCEQNLNHDAMYWYRQDPGQGLRLIYYSQIVNDFQKGDIAEGYSVSREKKESFPLTVTSAQKNPTAFYLCTKGGYTFGSGTRLTVV.

The CDR3 region has the DNA TGTGCCAGCAGCCAGGGACAGGGGGCAACCGGGGAGCTGTTTTTT. Its protein is CASSQGQGATGELFF. The V gene is TRBV11-3, the J gene TRBJ2-2, with 12 bases lining up with TRBD1. The CDR3 consists of 15 residues. CDR1 is SGHNT, CDR2 YENEEA, per germline. Trimming cost V 5 bases and J 5 bases; bases outside gene matches: 3.

As DNA, the CDR3 is TGTGCCAGCAGCCTTGAAACACAGGGGGCGAACACTGAAGCTTTCTTT. Protein: CASSLETQGANTEAFF. The genes are TRBV25-1 and TRBJ1-1, with 9 bases that match TRBD1. The CDR3 is made up of 16 amino acids. The V gene end was trimmed by 6 bases and the J gene end by 1 base; junction bases not matched to a gene: 9. Germline V CDR1 and CDR2: MGHDK, SYGVNS. The entire variable domain, with the rest obtained from reference TRBV25-1 and TRBJ1-1, is as follows: EADIYQTPRYLVIGTGKKITLECSQTMGHDKMYWYQQDPGMELHLIHYSYGVNSTEKGDLSSESTVSRIRTEHFPLTLESARPSHTSQYLCASSLETQGANTEAFFGQGTRLTVV.

This clonotype was counted ten times or more. This chain's CDR3 is CASSLGGDLAFF. The CDR3 region has the DNA TGTGCCAGCAGCTTAGGGGGGGACCTGGCTTTCTTT. This chain connects TRBV7-9 to TRBJ1-1; tentative D call: TRBD1 (5 bases). The CDR3 has 12 amino acids. Trimming took off 1 base at V and 11 bases at J, with 11 bases between the two ends. Germline CDR1 is SEHNR and CDR2 is FQNEAQ (reference sequence).

The chain is built from TRBV7-8 and TRBJ2-7, with 7 nucleotides matching TRBD1. Trimming took 5 bases from V and 0 from J; bases not matched to a gene: 7. Germline-derived CDR1 and CDR2 are SGHVS and FQNEAQ. The CDR3 contains 15 residues. The CDR3 region has the DNA TGTGCCAGCAGCGTAGGACAGGCGGGCTCCTACGAGCAGTACTTC. Residues: CASSVGQAGSYEQYF.

J is TRBJ2-2 and V is TRBV5-1; 10 nucleotides align to TRBD2. This CDR3 is 16 amino acids long. V gave up 5 bases and J gave up 2 bases; unmatched junction bases: 6. Germline loops: CDR1 SGHRS, CDR2 YFSETQ. CDR3 nucleotides: TGCGCCAGCAGTTGGCTAGCGGGGGCTAACACCGGGGAGCTGTTTTTT. As protein: CASSWLAGANTGELFF.